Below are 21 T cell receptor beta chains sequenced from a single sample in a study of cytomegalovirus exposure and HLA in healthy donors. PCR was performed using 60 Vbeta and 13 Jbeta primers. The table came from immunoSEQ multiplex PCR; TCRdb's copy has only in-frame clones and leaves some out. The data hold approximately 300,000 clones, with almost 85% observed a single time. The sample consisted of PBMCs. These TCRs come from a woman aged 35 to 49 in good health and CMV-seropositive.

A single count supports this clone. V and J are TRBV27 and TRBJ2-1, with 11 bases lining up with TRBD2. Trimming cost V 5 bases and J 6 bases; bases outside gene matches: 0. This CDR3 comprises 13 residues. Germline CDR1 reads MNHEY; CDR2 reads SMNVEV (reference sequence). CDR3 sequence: CASSLAGGNEQFF. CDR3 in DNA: TGTGCCAGCAGTCTAGCGGGGGGCAATGAGCAGTTCTTC.

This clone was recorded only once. The CDR3 sequence: CASSITPTATYEQYF. The CDR3 bases are TGTGCCAGTAGTATAACCCCGACAGCTACCTACGAGCAGTACTTC. The chain uses TRBV19 and TRBJ2-7; TRBD1 is a possible D gene (5 bases). CDR3 length: 15 residues. Trimming left V 2 bases short and J 2 bases short, with 13 bases between. Germline CDR1 reads LNHDA; CDR2 reads SQIVND (reference sequence). The full variable domain, its missing parts supplied by reference TRBV19 and TRBJ2-7, is DGGITQSPKYLFRKEGQNVTLSCEQNLNHDAMYWYRQDPGQGLRLIYYSQIVNDFQKGDIAEGYSVSREKKESFPLTVTSAQKNPTAFYLCASSITPTATYEQYFGPGTRLTVT.

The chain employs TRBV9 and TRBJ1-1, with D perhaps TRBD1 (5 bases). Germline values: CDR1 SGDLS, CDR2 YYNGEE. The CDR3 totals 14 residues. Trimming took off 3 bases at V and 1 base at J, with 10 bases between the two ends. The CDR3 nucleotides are TGTGCCAGCAGCGCGGACACCAGGAACACTGAAGCTTTCTTT. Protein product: CASSADTRNTEAFF. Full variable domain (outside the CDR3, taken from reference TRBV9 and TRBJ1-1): DSGVTQTPKHLITATGQRVTLRCSPRSGDLSVYWYQQSLDQGLQFLIQYYNGEERAKGNILERFSAQQFPDLHSELNLSSLELGDSALYFCASSADTRNTEAFFGQGTRLTVV.

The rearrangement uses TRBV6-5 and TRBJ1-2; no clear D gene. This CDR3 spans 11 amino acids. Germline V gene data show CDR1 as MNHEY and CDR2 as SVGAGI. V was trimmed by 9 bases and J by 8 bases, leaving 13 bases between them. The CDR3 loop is CASTGAEGYTF. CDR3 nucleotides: TGTGCCAGTACGGGAGCGGAGGGCTACACCTTC.

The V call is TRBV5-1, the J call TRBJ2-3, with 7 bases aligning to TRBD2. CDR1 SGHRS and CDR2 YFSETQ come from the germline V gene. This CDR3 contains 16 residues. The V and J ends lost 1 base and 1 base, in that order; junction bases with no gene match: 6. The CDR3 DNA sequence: TGCGCCAGCAGCTTGTCGGGAGGCTTTGGCACAGATACGCAGTATTTT. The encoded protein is CASSLSGGFGTDTQYF.

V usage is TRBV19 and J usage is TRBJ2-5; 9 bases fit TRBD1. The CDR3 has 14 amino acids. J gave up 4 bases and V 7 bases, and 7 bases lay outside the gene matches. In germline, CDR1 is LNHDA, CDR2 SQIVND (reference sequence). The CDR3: CASKNRGPTETQYF. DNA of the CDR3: TGTGCCAGTAAAAACAGGGGGCCTACAGAGACCCAGTACTTC.

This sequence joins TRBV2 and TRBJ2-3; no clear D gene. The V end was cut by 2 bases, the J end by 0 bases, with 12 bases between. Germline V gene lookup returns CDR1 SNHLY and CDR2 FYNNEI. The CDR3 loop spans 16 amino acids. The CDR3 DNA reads TGTGCCAGCAGTGAAAAGGAGCGCCATAGCACAGATACGCAGTATTTT. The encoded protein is CASSEKERHSTDTQYF.

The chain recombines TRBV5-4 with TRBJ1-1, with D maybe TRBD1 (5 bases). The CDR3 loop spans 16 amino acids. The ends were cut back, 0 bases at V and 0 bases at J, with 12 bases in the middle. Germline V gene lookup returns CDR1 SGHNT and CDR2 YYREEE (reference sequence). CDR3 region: CASSLAGGKVNTEAFF. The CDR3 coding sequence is TGTGCCAGCAGCTTGGCCGGGGGAAAGGTGAACACTGAAGCTTTCTTT. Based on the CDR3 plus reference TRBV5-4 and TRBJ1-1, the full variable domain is ETGVTQSPTHLIKTRGQQVTLRCSSQSGHNTVSWYQQALGQGPQFIFQYYREEENGRGNFPPRFSGLQFPNYSSELNVNALELDDSALYLCASSLAGGKVNTEAFFGQGTRLTVV.

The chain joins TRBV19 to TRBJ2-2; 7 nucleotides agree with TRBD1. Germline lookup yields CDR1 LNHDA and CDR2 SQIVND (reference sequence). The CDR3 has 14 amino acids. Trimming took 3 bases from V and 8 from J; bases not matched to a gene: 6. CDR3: CASSIAQGVGELFF. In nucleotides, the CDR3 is TGTGCCAGTAGTATCGCCCAGGGGGTTGGGGAGCTGTTTTTT.

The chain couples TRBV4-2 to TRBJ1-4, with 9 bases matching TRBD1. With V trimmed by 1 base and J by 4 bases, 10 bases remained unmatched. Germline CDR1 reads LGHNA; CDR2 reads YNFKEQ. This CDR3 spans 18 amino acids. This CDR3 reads CASSQAVRQGEGNEKLFF. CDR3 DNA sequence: TGTGCCAGCAGCCAAGCCGTAAGACAGGGGGAGGGTAATGAAAAACTGTTTTTT.

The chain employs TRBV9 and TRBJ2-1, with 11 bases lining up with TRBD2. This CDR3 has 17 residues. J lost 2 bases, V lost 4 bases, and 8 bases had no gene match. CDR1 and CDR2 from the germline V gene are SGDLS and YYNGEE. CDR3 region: CASSPGTSGVAYNEQFF. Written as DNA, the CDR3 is TGTGCCAGCAGCCCCGGGACTAGCGGAGTGGCCTACAATGAGCAGTTCTTC.

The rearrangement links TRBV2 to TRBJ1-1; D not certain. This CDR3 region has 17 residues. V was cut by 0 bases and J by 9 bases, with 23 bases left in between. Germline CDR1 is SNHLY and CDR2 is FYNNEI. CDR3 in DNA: TGTGCCAGCAGTGAAGCCCTAAAGGCTGTCGGGAATGGGCAAGCTTTCTTT. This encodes CASSEALKAVGNGQAFF. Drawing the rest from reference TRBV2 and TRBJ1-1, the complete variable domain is EPEVTQTPSHQVTQMGQEVILRCVPISNHLYFYWYRQILGQKVEFLVSFYNNEISEKSEIFDDQFSVERPDGSNFTLKIRSTKLEDSAMYFCASSEALKAVGNGQAFFGQGTRLTVV.

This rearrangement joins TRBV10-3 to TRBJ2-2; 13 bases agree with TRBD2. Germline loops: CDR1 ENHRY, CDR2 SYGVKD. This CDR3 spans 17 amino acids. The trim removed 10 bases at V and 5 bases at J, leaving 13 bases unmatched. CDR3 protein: CARGGGTSGNETGELFF. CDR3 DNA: TGTGCCAGGGGGGGAGGGACTAGCGGGAACGAGACCGGGGAGCTGTTTTTT.

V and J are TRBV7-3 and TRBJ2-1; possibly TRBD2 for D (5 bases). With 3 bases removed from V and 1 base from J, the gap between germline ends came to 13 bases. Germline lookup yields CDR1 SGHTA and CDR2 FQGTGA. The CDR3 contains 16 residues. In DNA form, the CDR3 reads TGTGCCAGCAGCTTGGGGTCCCGCGGGTCCTACAATGAGCAGTTCTTC. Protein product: CASSLGSRGSYNEQFF.

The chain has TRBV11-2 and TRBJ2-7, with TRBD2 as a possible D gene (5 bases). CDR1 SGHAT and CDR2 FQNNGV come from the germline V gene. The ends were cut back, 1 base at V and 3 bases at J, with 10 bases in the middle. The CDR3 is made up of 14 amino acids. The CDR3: CASSLGPGIYEQYF. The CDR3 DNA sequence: TGTGCCAGCAGCTTAGGGCCGGGAATCTACGAGCAGTACTTC.

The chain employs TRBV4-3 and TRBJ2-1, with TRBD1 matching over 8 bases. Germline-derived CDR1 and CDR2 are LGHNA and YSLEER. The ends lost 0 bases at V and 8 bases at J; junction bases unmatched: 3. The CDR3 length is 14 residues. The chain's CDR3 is CASSQDPGGDEQFF. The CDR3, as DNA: TGCGCCAGCAGCCAAGATCCAGGGGGCGATGAGCAGTTCTTC.

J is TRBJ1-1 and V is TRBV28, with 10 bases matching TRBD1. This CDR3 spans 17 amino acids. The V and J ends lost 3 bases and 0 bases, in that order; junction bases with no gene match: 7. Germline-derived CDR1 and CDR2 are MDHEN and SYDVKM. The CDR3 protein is CASSLGTGVNMNTEAFF. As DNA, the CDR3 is TGTGCCAGCAGTTTGGGGACAGGGGTCAACATGAACACTGAAGCTTTCTTT.

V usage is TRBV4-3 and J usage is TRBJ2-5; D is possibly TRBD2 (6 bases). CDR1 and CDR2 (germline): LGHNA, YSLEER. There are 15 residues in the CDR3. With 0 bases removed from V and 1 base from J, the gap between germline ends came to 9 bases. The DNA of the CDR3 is TGCGCCAGCAGCCAAGATTGGAGGGGCCAAGAGACCCAGTACTTC. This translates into CASSQDWRGQETQYF.

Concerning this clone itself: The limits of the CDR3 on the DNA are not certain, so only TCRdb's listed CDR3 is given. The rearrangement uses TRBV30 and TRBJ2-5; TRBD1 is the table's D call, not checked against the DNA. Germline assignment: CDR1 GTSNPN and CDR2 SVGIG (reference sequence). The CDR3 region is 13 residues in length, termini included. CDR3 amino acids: CAWSPQGSSGQYF.

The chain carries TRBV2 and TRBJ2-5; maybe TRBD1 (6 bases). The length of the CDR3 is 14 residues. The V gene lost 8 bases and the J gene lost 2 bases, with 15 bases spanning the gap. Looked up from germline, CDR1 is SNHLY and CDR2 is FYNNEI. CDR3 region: CASSRDTSQETQYF. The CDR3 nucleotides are TGTGCCAGCTCCCGGGACACCAGTCAAGAGACCCAGTACTTC.

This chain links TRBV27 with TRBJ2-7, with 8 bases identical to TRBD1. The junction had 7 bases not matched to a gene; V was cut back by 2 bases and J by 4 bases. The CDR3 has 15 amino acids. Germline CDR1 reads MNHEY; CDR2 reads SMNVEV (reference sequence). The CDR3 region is CASSLRLQGGYEQYF. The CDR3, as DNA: TGTGCCAGCAGTTTAAGACTACAGGGGGGATACGAGCAGTACTTC.